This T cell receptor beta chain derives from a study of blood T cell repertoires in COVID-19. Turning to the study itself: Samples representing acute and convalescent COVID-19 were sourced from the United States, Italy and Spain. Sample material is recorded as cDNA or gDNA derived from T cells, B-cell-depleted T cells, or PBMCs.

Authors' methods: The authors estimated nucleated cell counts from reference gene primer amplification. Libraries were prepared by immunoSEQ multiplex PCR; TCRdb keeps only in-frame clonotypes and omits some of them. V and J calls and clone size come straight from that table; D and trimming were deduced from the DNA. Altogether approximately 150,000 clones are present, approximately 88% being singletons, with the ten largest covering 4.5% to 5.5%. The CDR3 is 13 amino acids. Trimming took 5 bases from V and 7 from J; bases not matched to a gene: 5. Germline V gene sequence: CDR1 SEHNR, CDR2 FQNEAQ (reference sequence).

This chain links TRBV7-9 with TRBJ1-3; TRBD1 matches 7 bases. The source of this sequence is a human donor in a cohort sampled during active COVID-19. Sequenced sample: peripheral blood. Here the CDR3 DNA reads TGTGCCAGCAGCCCGGGACAGCCCAACACCATATATTTT. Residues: CASSPGQPNTIYF.